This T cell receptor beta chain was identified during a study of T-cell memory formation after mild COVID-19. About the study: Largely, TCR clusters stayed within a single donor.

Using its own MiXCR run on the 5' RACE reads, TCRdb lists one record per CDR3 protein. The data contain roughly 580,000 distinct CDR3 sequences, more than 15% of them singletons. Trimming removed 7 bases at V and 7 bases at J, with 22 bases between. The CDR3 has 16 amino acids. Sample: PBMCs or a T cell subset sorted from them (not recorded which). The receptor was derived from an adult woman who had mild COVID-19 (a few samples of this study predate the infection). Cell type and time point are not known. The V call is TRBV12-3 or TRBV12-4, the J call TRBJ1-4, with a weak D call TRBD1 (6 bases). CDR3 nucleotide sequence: TGTGCCAGCACCGAGGCGGTGGGGGGGCGAGGTGAAAAACTGTTTTTT. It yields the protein CASTEAVGGRGEKLFF.